This T cell receptor beta chain comes out of a study of shared clonotypes between healthy human individuals. Produced via immunoSEQ multiplex PCR; TCRdb's table is partial and in-frame only. The repertoire holds about 490,000 clones, over 65% seen once, with over 10% in the top ten. Per germline, CDR1 LNHDA and CDR2 SQIVND (reference sequence). V dropped 4 bases and J dropped 0; count of bases not matched to a gene: 0. The CDR3 covers 16 residues. The chain combines TRBV19 with TRBJ2-1; 13 nucleotides match TRBD2. The specimen was PBMCs. The receptor's source is a woman in her thirties or forties in good health. Some clones in this sample may be carry-over from other donors' samples. The CDR3 bases are TGTGCCAGTAGTAGGACTAGCGGGAGCTCCTACAATGAGCAGTTCTTC. Translated: CASSRTSGSSYNEQFF.